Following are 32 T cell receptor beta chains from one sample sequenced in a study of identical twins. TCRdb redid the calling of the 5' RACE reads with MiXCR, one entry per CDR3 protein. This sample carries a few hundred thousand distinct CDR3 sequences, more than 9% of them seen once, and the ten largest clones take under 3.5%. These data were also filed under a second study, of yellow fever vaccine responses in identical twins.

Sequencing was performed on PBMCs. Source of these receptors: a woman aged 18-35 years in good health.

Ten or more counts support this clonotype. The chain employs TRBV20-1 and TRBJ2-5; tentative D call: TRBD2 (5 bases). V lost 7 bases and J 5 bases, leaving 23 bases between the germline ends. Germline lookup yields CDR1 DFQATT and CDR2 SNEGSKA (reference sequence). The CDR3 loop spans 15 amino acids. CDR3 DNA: TGCAGTGTCCCTGTCGGGAAGAGGGTTCGTGAGACCCAGTACTTC. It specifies CSVPVGKRVRETQYF.

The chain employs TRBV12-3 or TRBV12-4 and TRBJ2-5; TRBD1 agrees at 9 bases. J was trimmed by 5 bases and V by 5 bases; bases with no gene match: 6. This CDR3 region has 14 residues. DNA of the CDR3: TGTGCCAGCAGTGGGACAGGGATTCAGGAGACCCAGTACTTC. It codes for CASSGTGIQETQYF.

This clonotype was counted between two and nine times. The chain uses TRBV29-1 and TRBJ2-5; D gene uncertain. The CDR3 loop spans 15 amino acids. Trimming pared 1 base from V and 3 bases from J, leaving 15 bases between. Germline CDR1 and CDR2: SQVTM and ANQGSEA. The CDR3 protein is CSVEGVSGLKETQYF. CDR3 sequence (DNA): TGCAGCGTTGAAGGCGTCTCCGGGTTAAAAGAGACCCAGTACTTC.

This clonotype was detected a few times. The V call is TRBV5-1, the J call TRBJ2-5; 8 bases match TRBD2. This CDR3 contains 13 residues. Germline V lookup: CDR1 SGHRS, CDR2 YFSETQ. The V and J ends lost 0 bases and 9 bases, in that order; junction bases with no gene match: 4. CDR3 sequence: CASSLESGGAQYF. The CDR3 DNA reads TGCGCCAGCAGCTTGGAAAGCGGGGGAGCCCAGTACTTC.

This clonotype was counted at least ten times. This CDR3 is CASNPGGVRETQYF. CDR3 bases: TGTGCCAGCAACCCGGGGGGGGTTCGAGAGACCCAGTACTTC. The J gene is TRBJ2-5, the V gene TRBV11-2; 8 bases agree with TRBD2. The germline V gene encodes CDR1 SGHAT and CDR2 FQNNGV. The CDR3 totals 14 residues. V was pared by 7 bases and J by 4 bases, with 8 bases of the junction left unmatched.

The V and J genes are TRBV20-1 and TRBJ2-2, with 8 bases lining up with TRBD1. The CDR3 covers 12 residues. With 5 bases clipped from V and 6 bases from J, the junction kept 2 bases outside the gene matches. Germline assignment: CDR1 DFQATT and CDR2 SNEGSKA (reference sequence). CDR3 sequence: CSAPRGPGELFF. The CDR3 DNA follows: TGCAGTGCTCCCAGGGGGCCCGGGGAGCTGTTTTTT.

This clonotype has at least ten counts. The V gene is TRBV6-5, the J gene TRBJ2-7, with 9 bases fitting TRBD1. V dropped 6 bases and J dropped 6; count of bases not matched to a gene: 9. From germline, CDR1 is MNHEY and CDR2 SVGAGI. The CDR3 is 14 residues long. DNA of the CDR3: TGTGCCAGCAGCTACCGACAGGGGGGCACCGAGCAGTACTTC. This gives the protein CASSYRQGGTEQYF.

CDR3 nucleotides: TGCAGCAGGCAGGGAAGTGGCGAGCAGTACTTC. Translated, it gives CSRQGSGEQYF. This sequence joins TRBV20-1 and TRBJ2-7; a weak D match, TRBD1 (5 bases). The CDR3 is 11 amino acids. Germline V CDR1 and CDR2: DFQATT, SNEGSKA (reference sequence).

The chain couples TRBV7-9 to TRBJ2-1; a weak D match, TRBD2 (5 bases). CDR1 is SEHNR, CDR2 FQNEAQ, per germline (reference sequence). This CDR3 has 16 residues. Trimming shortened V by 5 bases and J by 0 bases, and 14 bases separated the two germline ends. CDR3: CASSPVVGSSYNEQFF. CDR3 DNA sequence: TGTGCCAGCAGCCCCGTGGTAGGGAGCTCCTACAATGAGCAGTTCTTC.

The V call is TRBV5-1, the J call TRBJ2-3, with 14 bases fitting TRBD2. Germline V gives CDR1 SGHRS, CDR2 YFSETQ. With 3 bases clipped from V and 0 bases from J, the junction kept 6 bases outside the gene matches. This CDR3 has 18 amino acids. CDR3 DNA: TGCGCCAGCAGCTCCGGACTAGCGGGAGGATCTAGCACAGATACGCAGTATTTT. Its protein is CASSSGLAGGSSTDTQYF. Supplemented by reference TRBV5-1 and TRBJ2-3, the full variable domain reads KAGVTQTPRYLIKTRGQQVTLSCSPISGHRSVSWYQQTPGQGLQFLFEYFSETQRNKGNFPGRFSGRQFSNSRSEMNVSTLELGDSALYLCASSSGLAGGSSTDTQYFGPGTRLTVL.

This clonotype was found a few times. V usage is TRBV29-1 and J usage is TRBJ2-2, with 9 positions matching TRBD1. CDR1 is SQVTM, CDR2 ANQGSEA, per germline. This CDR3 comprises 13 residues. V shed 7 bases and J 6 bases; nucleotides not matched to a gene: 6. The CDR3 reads CSARTGDAGELFF. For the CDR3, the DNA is TGCAGCGCCCGGACAGGGGACGCCGGGGAGCTGTTTTTT.

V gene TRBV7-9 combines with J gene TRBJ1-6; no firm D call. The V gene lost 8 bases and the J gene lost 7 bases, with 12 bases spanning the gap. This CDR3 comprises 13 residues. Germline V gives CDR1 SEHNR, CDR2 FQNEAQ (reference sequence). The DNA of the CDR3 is TGTGCCAGCCGGGCGGCAGGAAATTCACCCCTCCACTTT. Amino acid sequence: CASRAAGNSPLHF.

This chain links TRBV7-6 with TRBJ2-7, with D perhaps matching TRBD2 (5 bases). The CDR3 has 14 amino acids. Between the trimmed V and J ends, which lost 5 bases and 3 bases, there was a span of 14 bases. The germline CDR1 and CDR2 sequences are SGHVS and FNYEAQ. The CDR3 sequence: CASSLLLGGYEQYF. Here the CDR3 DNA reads TGTGCCAGCAGCCTACTACTTGGAGGCTACGAGCAGTACTTC.

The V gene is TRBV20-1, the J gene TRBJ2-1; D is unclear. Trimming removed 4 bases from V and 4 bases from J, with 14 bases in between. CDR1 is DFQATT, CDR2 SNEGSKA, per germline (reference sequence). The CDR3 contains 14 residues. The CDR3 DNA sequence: TGCAGTGCTACTACCTATACCTCTTACAATGAGCAGTTCTTC. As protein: CSATTYTSYNEQFF.

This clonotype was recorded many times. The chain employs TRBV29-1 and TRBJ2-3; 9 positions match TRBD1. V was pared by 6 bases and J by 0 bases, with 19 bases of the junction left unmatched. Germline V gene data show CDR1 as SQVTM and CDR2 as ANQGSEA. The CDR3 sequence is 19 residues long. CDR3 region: CSVQGTGQGETTSTDTQYF. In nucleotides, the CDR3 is TGCAGCGTCCAGGGGACGGGACAGGGTGAAACCACTAGCACAGATACGCAGTATTTT.

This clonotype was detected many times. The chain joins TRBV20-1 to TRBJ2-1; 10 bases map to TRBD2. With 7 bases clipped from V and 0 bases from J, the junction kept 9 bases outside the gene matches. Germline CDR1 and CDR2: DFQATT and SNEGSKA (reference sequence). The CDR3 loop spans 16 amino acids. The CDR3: CSVRGSSGSSYNEQFF. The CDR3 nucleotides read TGCAGTGTTCGAGGGTCTAGCGGGAGCTCCTACAATGAGCAGTTCTTC.

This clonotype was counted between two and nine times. In DNA form, the CDR3 reads TGTGCCAGCAGCAATGACAGGGGGCCGGAGACCCAGTACTTC. Protein product: CASSNDRGPETQYF. V gene TRBV14 combines with J gene TRBJ2-5; 10 positions agree with TRBD1. Trimming cost V 5 bases and J 5 bases; bases outside gene matches: 5. CDR3 length equals 14 residues. Looked up from germline, CDR1 is SGHDN and CDR2 is FVKESK. Combining the CDR3 with reference TRBV14 and TRBJ2-5 gives the whole variable domain EAGVTQFPSHSVIEKGQTVTLRCDPISGHDNLYWYRRVMGKEIKFLLHFVKESKQDESGMPNNRFLAERTGGTYSTLKVQPAELEDSGVYFCASSNDRGPETQYFGPGTRLLVL.

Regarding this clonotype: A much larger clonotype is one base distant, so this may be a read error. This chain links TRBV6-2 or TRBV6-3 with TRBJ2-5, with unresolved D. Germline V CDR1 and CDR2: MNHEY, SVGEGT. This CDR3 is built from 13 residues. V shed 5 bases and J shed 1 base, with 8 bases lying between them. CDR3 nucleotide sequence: TGTGCCAGCAGTCGTTCACGCCAAGAGACCCAGTACTTC. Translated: CASSRSRQETQYF.

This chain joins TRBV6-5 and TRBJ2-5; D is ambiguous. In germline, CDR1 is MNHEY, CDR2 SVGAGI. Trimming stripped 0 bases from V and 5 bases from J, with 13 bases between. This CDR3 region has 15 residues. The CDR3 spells CASSYSRGGTETQYF. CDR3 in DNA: TGTGCCAGCAGTTACTCCCGCGGTGGAACGGAGACCCAGTACTTC.

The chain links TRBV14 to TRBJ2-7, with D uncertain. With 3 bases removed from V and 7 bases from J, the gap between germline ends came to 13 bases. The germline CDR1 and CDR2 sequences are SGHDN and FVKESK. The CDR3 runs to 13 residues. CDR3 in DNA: TGTGCCAGCAGCCAGATTACCTCCGGGGAGCAGTACTTC. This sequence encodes CASSQITSGEQYF.

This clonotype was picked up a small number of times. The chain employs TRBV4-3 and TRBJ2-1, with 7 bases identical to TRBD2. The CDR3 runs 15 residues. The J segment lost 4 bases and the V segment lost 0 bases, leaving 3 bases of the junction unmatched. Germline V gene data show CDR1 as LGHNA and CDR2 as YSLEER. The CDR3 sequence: CASSQEGLPYNEQFF. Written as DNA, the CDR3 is TGCGCCAGCAGCCAAGAGGGACTACCATACAATGAGCAGTTCTTC.

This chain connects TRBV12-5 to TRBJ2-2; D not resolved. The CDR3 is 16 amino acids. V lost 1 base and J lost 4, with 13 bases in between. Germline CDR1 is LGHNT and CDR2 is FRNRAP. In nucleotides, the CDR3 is TGTGCTAGTGGTTTGGGCCCCATCGCAGGCACCGGGGAGCTGTTTTTT. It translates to CASGLGPIAGTGELFF. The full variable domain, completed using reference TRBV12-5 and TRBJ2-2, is DARVTQTPRHKVTEMGQEVTMRCQPILGHNTVFWYRQTMMQGLELLAYFRNRAPLDDSGMPKDRFSAEMPDATLATLKIQPSEPRDSAVYFCASGLGPIAGTGELFFGEGSRLTVL.

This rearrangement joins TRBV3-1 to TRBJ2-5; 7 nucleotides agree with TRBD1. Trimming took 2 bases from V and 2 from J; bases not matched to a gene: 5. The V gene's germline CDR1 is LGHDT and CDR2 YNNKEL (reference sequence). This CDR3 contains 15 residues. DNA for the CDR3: TGTGCCAGCAGCCAACAATGGGACAGTCAAGAGACCCAGTACTTC. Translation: CASSQQWDSQETQYF.

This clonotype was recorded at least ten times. CDR3 sequence: CASSLTGPRETQYF. For the CDR3, the DNA is TGTGCCAGCAGTCTTACAGGACCCCGGGAGACCCAGTACTTC. This chain uses TRBV12-3 or TRBV12-4 with TRBJ2-5, with D perhaps matching TRBD1 (5 bases). The CDR3 extends over 14 amino acids. The V end lost 5 bases, the J end lost 5 bases, and 15 bases lay between the germline ends.

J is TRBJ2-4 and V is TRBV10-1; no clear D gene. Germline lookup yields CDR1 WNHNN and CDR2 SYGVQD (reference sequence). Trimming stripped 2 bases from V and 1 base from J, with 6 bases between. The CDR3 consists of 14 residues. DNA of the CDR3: TGCGCCAGCAGTGAGCAAGGGGCCAAAAACATTCAGTACTTC. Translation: CASSEQGAKNIQYF.

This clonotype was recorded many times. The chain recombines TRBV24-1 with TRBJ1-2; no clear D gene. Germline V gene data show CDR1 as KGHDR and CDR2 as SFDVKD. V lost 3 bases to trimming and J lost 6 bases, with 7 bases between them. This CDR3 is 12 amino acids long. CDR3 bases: TGTGCCACCAGTGATAGGTGGGATGGCTACACCTTC. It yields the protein CATSDRWDGYTF.

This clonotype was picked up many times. The CDR3 DNA sequence: TGTGCCAGCAGTTACGAGGGGACCACCACCGGGGAGCTGTTTTTT. It codes for CASSYEGTTTGELFF. This chain links TRBV6-5 with TRBJ2-2; D may correspond to TRBD1 or TRBD2 (5 bases each). This CDR3 is built from 15 residues. The germline V gene encodes CDR1 MNHEY and CDR2 SVGAGI. With 2 bases removed from V and 4 bases from J, the gap between germline ends came to 11 bases.

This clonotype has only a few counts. The CDR3 DNA is TGCAGTGCCGGACTAGCGGGAGACGAGCAGTACTTC. This encodes CSAGLAGDEQYF. The J gene is TRBJ2-7, the V gene TRBV20-1; 13 nucleotides match TRBD2. Germline CDR1 is DFQATT and CDR2 is SNEGSKA (reference sequence). V shed 6 bases, J shed 5 bases, and the junction held 1 base outside the gene matches. This CDR3 comprises 12 residues.

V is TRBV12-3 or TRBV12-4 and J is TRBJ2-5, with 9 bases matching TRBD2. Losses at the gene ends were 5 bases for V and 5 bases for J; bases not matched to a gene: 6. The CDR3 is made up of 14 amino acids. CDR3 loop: CASSPRAGGETQYF. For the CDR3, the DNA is TGTGCCAGCAGTCCCCGGGCGGGGGGGGAGACCCAGTACTTC.

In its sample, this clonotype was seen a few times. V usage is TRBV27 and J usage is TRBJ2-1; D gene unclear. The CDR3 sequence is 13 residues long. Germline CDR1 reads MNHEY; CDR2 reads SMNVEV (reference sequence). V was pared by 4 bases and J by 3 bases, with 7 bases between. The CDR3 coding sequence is TGTGCCAGCAGTTCCTCGATCTACAATGAGCAGTTCTTC. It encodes CASSSSIYNEQFF.

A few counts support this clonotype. The DNA for the CDR3 is TGTGCCAGCTCACCCCTAGGACAGGGCGGGAATGAGCAGTTCTTC. It encodes CASSPLGQGGNEQFF. This chain uses TRBV18 with TRBJ2-1, with 8 bases matching TRBD1. Germline loops: CDR1 KGHSH, CDR2 LQKENI. CDR3 length: 15 residues. The V and J ends lost 3 bases and 7 bases, in that order; junction bases with no gene match: 8.

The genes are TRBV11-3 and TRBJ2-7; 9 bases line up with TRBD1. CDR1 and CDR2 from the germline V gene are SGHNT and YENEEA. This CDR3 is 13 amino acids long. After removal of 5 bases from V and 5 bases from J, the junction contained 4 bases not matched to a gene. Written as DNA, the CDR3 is TGTGCCAGCAGCCGAAGGGACAGGGACGAGCAGTACTTC. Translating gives CASSRRDRDEQYF.